This T cell receptor beta chain was observed in a study of T cell responses to AZD1222 COVID-19 vaccine. Profiling relied on immunoSEQ multiplex PCR, and the TCRdb table lists in-frame clones only, not all of them. In the table there are 150,000 to 200,000 clones, around 90% of which are singletons. This clone was counted between two and nine times. There are 15 residues in the CDR3. The germline gives CDR1 MNHNY, CDR2 SVGAGI (reference sequence). With 8 bases removed from V and 1 base from J, the gap between germline ends came to 14 bases. The TCR was taken from an adult in good health. Source: peripheral blood, taken on day 0 of AZD1222 vaccination. The chain joins TRBV6-6 to TRBJ2-2; a possible D gene is TRBD2 (5 bases). DNA for the CDR3: TGTGCCAGCTCAAAAGCGGTAATGAACACCGGGGAGCTGTTTTTT. This codes for CASSKAVMNTGELFF.